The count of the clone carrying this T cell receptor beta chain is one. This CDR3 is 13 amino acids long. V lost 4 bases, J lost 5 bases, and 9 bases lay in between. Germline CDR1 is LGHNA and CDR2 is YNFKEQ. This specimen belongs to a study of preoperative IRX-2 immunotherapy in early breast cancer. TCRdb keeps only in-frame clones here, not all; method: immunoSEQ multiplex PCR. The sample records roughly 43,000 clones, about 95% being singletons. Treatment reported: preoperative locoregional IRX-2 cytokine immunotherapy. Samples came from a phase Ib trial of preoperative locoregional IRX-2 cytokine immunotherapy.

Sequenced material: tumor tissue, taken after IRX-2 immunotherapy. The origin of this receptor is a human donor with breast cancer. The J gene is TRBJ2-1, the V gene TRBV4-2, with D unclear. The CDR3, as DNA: TGTGCCAGCAGCCCTGGGATTAACAATGAGCAGTTCTTC. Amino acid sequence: CASSPGINNEQFF.